This TCR beta chain was retrieved from a study of cytomegalovirus exposure and HLA in healthy donors. Primers: 60 Vbeta forward and 13 Jbeta reverse. Data came from immunoSEQ multiplex PCR; TCRdb stores just in-frame clones and leaves some out. In the table there are fewer than 200,000 clones, roughly 75% of which are singletons. On this clone itself: Antigen: not known.

Whole-study results and caveats: Reports showed the classifier diagnosing cytomegalovirus status with high specificity and sensitivity. TRBV6-2, TRBV6-3 and some other V segments were excluded as indistinguishable. Some public TCRs appeared in many individuals, while most sequences were rare.

The CDR3 length is 18 residues. The rearrangement joins TRBV21-1 to TRBJ2-6; the table assigns TRBD2, which was not confirmed against the DNA. TRBV21-1 is marked as a pseudogene. Sequenced material: PBMCs. This TCR was sampled from a man between 18 and 29 years old in good health and CMV-seronegative. The CDR3 bases are TGTGCCAGCAGCAAGTCGGGAACCTCCTTCTCTGGGGCCAACGTCCTGACTTTC. It codes for CASSKSGTSFSGANVLTF.